The 6 T cell receptor beta chains listed next were all sequenced from one sample in a study of human CD8 memory T cell subsets. It was UMI-labeled 5' RACE by which the TCR beta libraries were made. From its re-call of the 5' RACE reads, TCRdb lists each CDR3 protein once, without DNA. This sample contains some 9,000 distinct CDR3 sequences. Sample: CD8+ T cells from PBMCs. Source of these receptors: a human donor in good health.

The chain employs TRBV29-1 and TRBJ2-1; the TCRdb call, TRBD1, lacks DNA for checking. CDR1 and CDR2 (germline): SQVTM, ANQGSEA. CDR3 length equals 12 residues. CDR3 sequence reads: CSVELNRDGKFF.

The genes are TRBV28 and TRBJ2-5; TCRdb reports TRBD2, a call that lacks DNA to check it against. Germline loops: CDR1 MDHEN, CDR2 SYDVKM. The CDR3 length is 15 residues. CDR3: CASVKLAGGRETQYF.

This clonotype ranks as medium-sized in terms of frequency. The chain carries TRBV7-6 and TRBJ1-1; the TCRdb call, TRBD1, lacks DNA for checking. The CDR3 has 15 residues. Germline CDR1 and CDR2: SGHVS and FNYEAQ. CDR3 region: CASSYTPGTREEAFF.

This clonotype shows up as medium-sized by frequency. This chain links TRBV12-3 or TRBV12-4 with TRBJ1-2; TCRdb picks TRBD1, but there is no DNA to check that call. The length of the CDR3 is 13 residues. The CDR3 loop reads CASSWDSFYGYTF.

By frequency, this clonotype registers medium-sized. The chain couples TRBV7-2 to TRBJ2-7; the D gene TCRdb calls, TRBD1, cannot be checked with no DNA. CDR3 length equals 16 residues. Looked up from germline, CDR1 is SGHTA and CDR2 is FQGNSA. The CDR3 reads CASSLVGRERGREQYF.

J is TRBJ2-5 and V is TRBV7-9; TCRdb's D call, TRBD2, is unchecked because there is no DNA. CDR1 is SEHNR, CDR2 FQNEAQ, per germline (reference sequence). The CDR3 totals 15 residues. This chain's CDR3 is CASSLAPDSQETQYF.